Listed below are T cell receptor beta chains from one sample, sequenced in a study of blood T cell repertoires in COVID-19. Clones were read by immunoSEQ multiplex PCR, and TCRdb kept only the in-frame ones, dropping some. The data show 45,000 to 65,000 clones, 89% seen once. Sequencing was carried out using peripheral blood. All receptors come from a human donor in a cohort sampled during active COVID-19. CDR3s include the opening cysteine and the closing phenylalanine or tryptophan. Fields, in order: V gene, clone size, D gene, J gene, CDR3 DNA, CDR3 protein. D genes are given only for firm matches. Clone sizes are given selectively: once, few, many, or a class where the clone is expanded.

v_gene: TRBV7-3
abundance: NA
d_gene: TRBD1
j_gene: TRBJ1-3
CDR3nt: TGTGCCAGCAGCCAATACCGGGACAGCTCTGGAAACACCATATATTTT
CDR3aa: CASSQYRDSSGNTIYF

v_gene: TRBV19
abundance: NA
d_gene: TRBD2
j_gene: TRBJ2-7
CDR3nt: TGTGCCAGTAGACCTAAAAGCGGGGGGGCCTACGAGCAGTACTTC
CDR3aa: CASRPKSGGAYEQYF

v_gene: TRBV9
abundance: NA
d_gene: NA
j_gene: TRBJ1-3
CDR3nt: TGTGCCAGCAGCGCCCAAACACAGGGCCGCTCTGGAAACACCATATATTTT
CDR3aa: CASSAQTQGRSGNTIYF

v_gene: TRBV25-1
abundance: once
d_gene: NA
j_gene: TRBJ1-2
CDR3nt: TGTGCCAGCAGTGATGATATAGCGGGAGGCTACACCTTC
CDR3aa: CASSDDIAGGYTF

v_gene: TRBV19
abundance: NA
d_gene: TRBD1
j_gene: TRBJ2-1
CDR3nt: TGTGCCAGCAGACAGGGTATGTCCTACAATGAGCAGTTCTTC
CDR3aa: CASRQGMSYNEQFF

v_gene: TRBV6-5
abundance: NA
d_gene: NA
j_gene: TRBJ1-3
CDR3nt: TGTGCCAGCAGTTACGTTGGAGGTAGTGGAAACACCATATATTTT
CDR3aa: CASSYVGGSGNTIYF

v_gene: TRBV7-8
abundance: NA
d_gene: TRBD2
j_gene: TRBJ2-2
CDR3nt: TGTGCCAGCAGCTTAAGGCGGGAGGGTACCGGGGAGCTGTTTTTT
CDR3aa: CASSLRREGTGELFF

v_gene: TRBV18
abundance: NA
d_gene: NA
j_gene: TRBJ1-4
CDR3nt: TGTGCCAGCTCACCGGTACAGGTCAAGCGCGAAAAACTGTTTTTT
CDR3aa: CASSPVQVKREKLFF

v_gene: TRBV7-2
abundance: NA
d_gene: TRBD1
j_gene: TRBJ1-5
CDR3nt: TGTGCCAGCAGTCAACAGGGGAGACAGCCCCAGCATTTT
CDR3aa: CASSQQGRQPQHF

v_gene: TRBV7-9
abundance: NA
d_gene: NA
j_gene: TRBJ1-2
CDR3nt: TGTGCCAGCAGCGCGGACTGGGGTGGGAGTTATGGCTACACCTTC
CDR3aa: CASSADWGGSYGYTF

v_gene: TRBV9
abundance: NA
d_gene: NA
j_gene: TRBJ1-2
CDR3nt: TGTGCCAGCAGCGTCCAGGGGAGCAACTATGGCTACACCTTC
CDR3aa: CASSVQGSNYGYTF

v_gene: TRBV6-5
abundance: NA
d_gene: NA
j_gene: TRBJ1-1
CDR3nt: TGTGCCAGCAGTTACTCGGCCAGGAGTTGGAGGGAAGCTTTCTTT
CDR3aa: CASSYSARSWREAFF

v_gene: TRBV6-6
abundance: NA
d_gene: NA
j_gene: TRBJ1-4
CDR3nt: TGTGCCAGCAGCGTGGTGGGCACTAATGAAAAACTGTTTTTT
CDR3aa: CASSVVGTNEKLFF

v_gene: TRBV7-8
abundance: NA
d_gene: TRBD1
j_gene: TRBJ1-4
CDR3nt: TGTGCCAGCAGCCCAGACAGGGGGCGGGGTGAAAAACTGTTTTTT
CDR3aa: CASSPDRGRGEKLFF

v_gene: TRBV30
abundance: NA
d_gene: NA
j_gene: TRBJ2-7
CDR3nt: TGTGCCTGGAGTGCGGACAGACTACGCTCGGACGAGCAGTACTTC
CDR3aa: CAWSADRLRSDEQYF

v_gene: TRBV5-8
abundance: NA
d_gene: TRBD2
j_gene: TRBJ2-3
CDR3nt: TGTGCCAGCAGCTTGGGACTAGCGGGGGAAGCAGATACGCAGTATTTT
CDR3aa: CASSLGLAGEADTQYF

v_gene: TRBV27
abundance: NA
d_gene: TRBD2
j_gene: TRBJ2-7
CDR3nt: TGTGCCAGCAGTTACCGAGTCCTGGGGGCGGGGGGTGTCTACGAGCAGTACTTC
CDR3aa: CASSYRVLGAGGVYEQYF

v_gene: TRBV30
abundance: once
d_gene: NA
j_gene: TRBJ2-7
CDR3nt: TGTGCCTGGAGTCTGACTTACGAGCAGTACTTC
CDR3aa: CAWSLTYEQYF

v_gene: TRBV7-8
abundance: NA
d_gene: TRBD1
j_gene: TRBJ2-5
CDR3nt: TGTGCCAGCAGTCCCCGGACAGGCCGAGCCCCAGAGACCCAGTACTTC
CDR3aa: CASSPRTGRAPETQYF

v_gene: TRBV19
abundance: NA
d_gene: NA
j_gene: TRBJ1-1
CDR3nt: TGTGCCAGTAGTATTCTAGGTGGAGACAGTACGAACACTGAAGCTTTCTTT
CDR3aa: CASSILGGDSTNTEAFF

v_gene: TRBV4-1
abundance: NA
d_gene: NA
j_gene: TRBJ1-6
CDR3nt: TGCGCCAGCAGCCAAGATCTGACAAGAAATTCACCCCTCCACTTT
CDR3aa: CASSQDLTRNSPLHF

v_gene: TRBV6-4
abundance: NA
d_gene: TRBD2
j_gene: TRBJ2-1
CDR3nt: TGTGCCAGCAGTAAGAGCGGGGGGCCTCCCTACAATGAGCAGTTCTTC
CDR3aa: CASSKSGGPPYNEQFF

v_gene: TRBV18
abundance: NA
d_gene: NA
j_gene: TRBJ2-2
CDR3nt: TGTGCCAGCTCACGAGGGACCGGGGAGCTGTTTTTT
CDR3aa: CASSRGTGELFF

v_gene: TRBV27
abundance: NA
d_gene: TRBD1
j_gene: TRBJ2-7
CDR3nt: TGTGCCAGCAGTTCGGACAGGGGCCCCTACGAGCAGTACTTC
CDR3aa: CASSSDRGPYEQYF

v_gene: TRBV29-1
abundance: NA
d_gene: TRBD2
j_gene: TRBJ2-5
CDR3nt: TGCAGCGTTGAAGCGGGGGGGTTAGCGGGGATGCAAGAGACCCAGTACTTC
CDR3aa: CSVEAGGLAGMQETQYF

v_gene: TRBV11-2
abundance: NA
d_gene: TRBD2
j_gene: TRBJ2-7
CDR3nt: TGTGCCAGCAGCTTTTACGCTAGCGGTACCTACGAGCAGTACTTC
CDR3aa: CASSFYASGTYEQYF

v_gene: TRBV7-9
abundance: NA
d_gene: NA
j_gene: TRBJ2-6
CDR3nt: TGTGCCAGCAACCCGATCGGTGGAGGCTCGAGCTCTGGGGCCAACGTCCTGACTTTC
CDR3aa: CASNPIGGGSSSGANVLTF

v_gene: TRBV7-9
abundance: NA
d_gene: NA
j_gene: TRBJ2-1
CDR3nt: TGTGCCAGCAGCCCTCGACATCAAAGCTCCTACAATGAGCAGTTCTTC
CDR3aa: CASSPRHQSSYNEQFF

v_gene: TRBV11-2
abundance: NA
d_gene: TRBD1
j_gene: TRBJ1-6
CDR3nt: TGTGCCAGCAACCCGGGACAGGGAAATTCACCCCTCCACTTT
CDR3aa: CASNPGQGNSPLHF

v_gene: TRBV19
abundance: once
d_gene: NA
j_gene: TRBJ2-2
CDR3nt: TGTGCCAGTAGCCTCACTAGCAGGACCACCGGGGAGCTGTTTTTT
CDR3aa: CASSLTSRTTGELFF

v_gene: TRBV19
abundance: NA
d_gene: NA
j_gene: TRBJ1-5
CDR3nt: TGTGCCAGTAGTTCCCGGAGGCAGCCCCAGCATTTT
CDR3aa: CASSSRRQPQHF

v_gene: TRBV19
abundance: NA
d_gene: NA
j_gene: TRBJ1-2
CDR3nt: TGTGCCAGTAGTATAGAGACTTATTACAGGGACGGCTACACCTTC
CDR3aa: CASSIETYYRDGYTF

v_gene: TRBV27
abundance: NA
d_gene: NA
j_gene: TRBJ2-2
CDR3nt: TGTGCCAGCAGTTTAAAGGATTGGCGCGGGACAGCGAACACCGGGGAGCTGTTTTTT
CDR3aa: CASSLKDWRGTANTGELFF

v_gene: TRBV30
abundance: NA
d_gene: NA
j_gene: TRBJ2-1
CDR3nt: TGTGCCTGGAGTGTACAAGTAAATGAGCAGTTCTTC
CDR3aa: CAWSVQVNEQFF

v_gene: TRBV7-2
abundance: NA
d_gene: TRBD1
j_gene: TRBJ1-1
CDR3nt: TGTGCCAGCAGCATTATTGACAGGGGCCAAGCTTTCTTT
CDR3aa: CASSIIDRGQAFF

v_gene: TRBV6-5
abundance: NA
d_gene: NA
j_gene: TRBJ1-2
CDR3nt: TGTGCCAACAAGCAGGGGTATGGGGGCTACACCTTC
CDR3aa: CANKQGYGGYTF

v_gene: TRBV3-1/TRBV3-2
abundance: NA
d_gene: NA
j_gene: TRBJ2-6
CDR3nt: TGTGCCAGCAGCCAAGATTTGTATGGGGCGGGGGCGGGGGCCAACGTCCTGACTTTC
CDR3aa: CASSQDLYGAGAGANVLTF

v_gene: TRBV7-3
abundance: NA
d_gene: NA
j_gene: TRBJ1-1
CDR3nt: TGTGCCAGCAGCTTGCAGGGGAACACTGAAGCTTTCTTT
CDR3aa: CASSLQGNTEAFF

v_gene: TRBV7-9
abundance: few
d_gene: NA
j_gene: TRBJ2-1
CDR3nt: TGTGCCAGCAGCTCACCCCGACTAGTGTCATACAATGAGCAGTTCTTC
CDR3aa: CASSSPRLVSYNEQFF

v_gene: TRBV19
abundance: NA
d_gene: NA
j_gene: TRBJ2-7
CDR3nt: TGTGCCAGTAGTATAGATCTAGGGGGCTACGAGCAGTACTTC
CDR3aa: CASSIDLGGYEQYF

v_gene: TRBV3-1/TRBV3-2
abundance: few
d_gene: NA
j_gene: TRBJ1-4
CDR3nt: TGTGCCAGCAGCCTAGCCTCAGGGGTTAGGGAAAAACTGTTTTTT
CDR3aa: CASSLASGVREKLFF

v_gene: TRBV7-2
abundance: NA
d_gene: NA
j_gene: TRBJ2-2
CDR3nt: TGTGCCAGCAGCCAGACCGGACAGACGAACACCGGGGAGCTGTTTTTT
CDR3aa: CASSQTGQTNTGELFF

v_gene: TRBV6-5
abundance: NA
d_gene: TRBD1
j_gene: TRBJ1-4
CDR3nt: TGTGCCAGCAGTCTGGAGGGGGCGGGAGGAAAAACTTTTTTT
CDR3aa: CASSLEGAGGKTFF

v_gene: TRBV6-2/TRBV6-3
abundance: NA
d_gene: NA
j_gene: TRBJ1-6
CDR3nt: TGTGCCAGCAGTTACTCAGGGGAAGGCTCACCCCTCCACTTT
CDR3aa: CASSYSGEGSPLHF

v_gene: TRBV7-9
abundance: few
d_gene: NA
j_gene: TRBJ1-2
CDR3nt: TGTGCCAGCAGCCCAGCCGGTCCTGGCGGCCTTTATGGCTACACCTTC
CDR3aa: CASSPAGPGGLYGYTF

v_gene: TRBV2
abundance: NA
d_gene: NA
j_gene: TRBJ2-2
CDR3nt: TGTGCCAGCCATAGCAGTAGGACCGGGGAGCTGTTTTTT
CDR3aa: CASHSSRTGELFF

v_gene: TRBV27
abundance: NA
d_gene: NA
j_gene: TRBJ2-3
CDR3nt: TGTGCCAGCAGTCCTCGGCGTCTAGTCTTTTCAGATACGCAGTATTTT
CDR3aa: CASSPRRLVFSDTQYF

v_gene: TRBV7-2
abundance: few
d_gene: NA
j_gene: TRBJ1-4
CDR3nt: TGTGCCAGCAGCTTAGACGGGACTTATGAAAAACTGTTTTTT
CDR3aa: CASSLDGTYEKLFF

v_gene: TRBV23-1
abundance: NA
d_gene: TRBD1
j_gene: TRBJ2-2
CDR3nt: TGCGCCAGCAGTCAATCGGGACAGAAGAACACCGGGGAGCTGTTTTTT
CDR3aa: CASSQSGQKNTGELFF

v_gene: TRBV7-8
abundance: few
d_gene: NA
j_gene: TRBJ1-4
CDR3nt: TGTGCCAGCAGCTTGGCAGGGAGGACCACTAATGAAAAACTGTTTTTT
CDR3aa: CASSLAGRTTNEKLFF

v_gene: TRBV2
abundance: once
d_gene: NA
j_gene: TRBJ2-1
CDR3nt: TGTGCCAGCAGAGATGACGATTGGGAGCGGTACTACAATGAGCAGTTCTTC
CDR3aa: CASRDDDWERYYNEQFF

v_gene: TRBV6-1
abundance: few
d_gene: NA
j_gene: TRBJ2-2
CDR3nt: TGTGCCAGCAGTGAAGGGGAGACCGGGGAGCTGTTTTTT
CDR3aa: CASSEGETGELFF

v_gene: TRBV7-9
abundance: NA
d_gene: TRBD1
j_gene: TRBJ2-5
CDR3nt: TGTGCCAGCAGCGCCTGGACAGGGGGAGTCGAGACCCAGTACTTC
CDR3aa: CASSAWTGGVETQYF

v_gene: TRBV25-1
abundance: NA
d_gene: TRBD2
j_gene: TRBJ2-5
CDR3nt: TGTGCCAGCAGCCCGCATGGGCGGGGGGCCCAAGAGACCCAGTACTTC
CDR3aa: CASSPHGRGAQETQYF

v_gene: TRBV3-1/TRBV3-2
abundance: NA
d_gene: NA
j_gene: TRBJ2-7
CDR3nt: TGTGCCAGCGGACTTCCGCTTCGGCAGTACTTC
CDR3aa: CASGLPLRQYF

v_gene: TRBV11-3
abundance: NA
d_gene: TRBD1
j_gene: TRBJ2-5
CDR3nt: TGTGCCAGCAGCTCACGGACAGGGCAAGAGACCCAGTACTTC
CDR3aa: CASSSRTGQETQYF

v_gene: TRBV18
abundance: NA
d_gene: NA
j_gene: TRBJ1-1
CDR3nt: TGTGCCAGCTCACCATGGCAGGCCAACACTGAAGCTTTCTTT
CDR3aa: CASSPWQANTEAFF